This T cell receptor beta chain was identified during a study of metastatic and nonmetastatic thyroid tumors. Whole-study context: It was across blood and tumor or nodule tissue from malignant and benign thyroid patients that repertoires were compared. Study-level findings and limits: Reported TCR beta diversity, measured in blood and tumor, was significantly higher for malignant thyroid tumors than for benign nodules.

In this sample, this clone turned up a few times. Its specificity is unknown. The authors' processing: Clinicopathological groups differed in CDR3, with these differences serving to build a distant-metastasis classifier for papillary thyroid cancer. TCRdb re-called the PCR reads with MiXCR. These V and J calls derive from TCRdb rather than the authors' analysis. Altogether just under 20,000 clones are present, approximately 22% being singletons, with the ten largest covering about 8.1%. Patients had received no treatment of any kind before thyroid surgery. The germline V gene has CDR1 MNHNS and CDR2 SASEGT. V was pared by 6 bases and J by 4 bases, with 9 bases of the junction left unmatched. The CDR3 length is 16 residues.

The chain uses TRBV6-1 and TRBJ1-6; TRBD1 aligns across 7 bases. Sequencing was done on a sample of adjacent normal tissue. The TCR sequence derives from a female donor with papillary thyroid cancer or a benign thyroid nodule (not recorded which). Some clones in this sample may be carry-over from other donors' samples. For the CDR3, the DNA is TGTGCCAGCAGCCAATTCGGGACAGCATATAATTCACCCCTCCACTTT. It encodes CASSQFGTAYNSPLHF.